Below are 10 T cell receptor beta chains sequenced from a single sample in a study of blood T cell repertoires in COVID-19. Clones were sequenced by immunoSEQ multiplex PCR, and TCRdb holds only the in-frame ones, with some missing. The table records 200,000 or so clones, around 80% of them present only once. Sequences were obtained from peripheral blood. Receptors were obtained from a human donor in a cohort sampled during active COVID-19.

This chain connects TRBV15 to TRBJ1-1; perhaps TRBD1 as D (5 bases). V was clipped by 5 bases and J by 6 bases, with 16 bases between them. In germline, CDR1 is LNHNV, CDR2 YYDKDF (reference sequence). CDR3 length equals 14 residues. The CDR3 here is CATSPDSRGSEAFF. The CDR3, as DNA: TGTGCCACCAGCCCCGACAGCAGAGGTTCTGAAGCTTTCTTT.

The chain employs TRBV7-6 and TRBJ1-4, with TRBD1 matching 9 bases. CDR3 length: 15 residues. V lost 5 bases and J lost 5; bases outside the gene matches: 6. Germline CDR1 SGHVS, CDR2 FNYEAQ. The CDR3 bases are TGTGCCAGCAGCCTGGGGACAGGGAGGAATGAAAAACTGTTTTTT. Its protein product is CASSLGTGRNEKLFF.

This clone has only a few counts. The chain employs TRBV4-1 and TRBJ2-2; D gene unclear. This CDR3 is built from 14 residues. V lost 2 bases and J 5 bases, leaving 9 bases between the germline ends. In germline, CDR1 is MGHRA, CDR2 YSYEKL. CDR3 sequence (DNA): TGCGCCAGCAGCCAATATCTCTCGACCGGGGAGCTGTTTTTT. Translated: CASSQYLSTGELFF.

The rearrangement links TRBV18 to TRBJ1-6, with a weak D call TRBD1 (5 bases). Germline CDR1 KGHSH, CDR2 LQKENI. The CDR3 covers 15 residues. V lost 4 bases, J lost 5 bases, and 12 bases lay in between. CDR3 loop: CASSRLEGDNSPLHF. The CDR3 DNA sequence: TGTGCCAGCTCACGATTGGAAGGGGATAATTCACCCCTCCACTTT.

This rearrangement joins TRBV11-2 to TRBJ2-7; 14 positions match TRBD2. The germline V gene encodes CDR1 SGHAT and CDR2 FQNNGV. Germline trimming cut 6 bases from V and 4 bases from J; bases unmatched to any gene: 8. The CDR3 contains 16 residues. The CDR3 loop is CASREGTSGSRYEQYF. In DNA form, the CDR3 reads TGTGCCAGCAGGGAAGGGACTAGCGGGAGCCGGTACGAGCAGTACTTC.

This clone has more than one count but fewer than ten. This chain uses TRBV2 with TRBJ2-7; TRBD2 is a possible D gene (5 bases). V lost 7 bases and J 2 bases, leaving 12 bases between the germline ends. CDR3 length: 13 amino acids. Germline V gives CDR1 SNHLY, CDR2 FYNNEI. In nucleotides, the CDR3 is TGTGCCAGCACCCCCGGAGGAGCCTACGAGCAGTACTTC. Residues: CASTPGGAYEQYF. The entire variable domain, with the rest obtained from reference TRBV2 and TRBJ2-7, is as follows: EPEVTQTPSHQVTQMGQEVILRCVPISNHLYFYWYRQILGQKVEFLVSFYNNEISEKSEIFDDQFSVERPDGSNFTLKIRSTKLEDSAMYFCASTPGGAYEQYFGPGTRLTVT.

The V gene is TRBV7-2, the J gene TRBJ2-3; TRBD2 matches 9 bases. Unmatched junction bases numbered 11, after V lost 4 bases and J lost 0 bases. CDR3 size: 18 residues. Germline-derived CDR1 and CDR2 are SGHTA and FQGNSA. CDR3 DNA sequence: TGTGCCAGCAGCTCCAGACCGACTAGCGGTACTAGCACAGATACGCAGTATTTT. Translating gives CASSSRPTSGTSTDTQYF.

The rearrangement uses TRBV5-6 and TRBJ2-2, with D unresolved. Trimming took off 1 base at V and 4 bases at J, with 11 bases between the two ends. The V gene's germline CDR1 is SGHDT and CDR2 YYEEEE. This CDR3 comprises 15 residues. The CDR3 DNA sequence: TGTGCCAGCAGCTTGCCGGGTGCTGGCACCGGGGAGCTGTTTTTT. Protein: CASSLPGAGTGELFF.

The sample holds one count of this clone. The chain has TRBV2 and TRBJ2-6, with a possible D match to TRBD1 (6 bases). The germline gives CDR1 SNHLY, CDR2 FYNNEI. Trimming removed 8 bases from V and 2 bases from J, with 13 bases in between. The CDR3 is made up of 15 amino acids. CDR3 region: CASFRGNPGANVLTF. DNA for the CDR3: TGTGCCAGCTTCAGGGGTAATCCTGGGGCCAACGTCCTGACTTTC.

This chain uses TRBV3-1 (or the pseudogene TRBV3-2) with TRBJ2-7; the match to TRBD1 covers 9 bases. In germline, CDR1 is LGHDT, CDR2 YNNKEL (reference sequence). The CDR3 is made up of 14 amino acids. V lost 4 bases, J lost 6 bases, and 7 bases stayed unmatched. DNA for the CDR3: TGTGCCAGCAGCCCGCGGGACAGGGATGGCGAGCAGTACTTC. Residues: CASSPRDRDGEQYF.